This T cell receptor beta chain was profiled in a study of T-cell reconstitution after alpha-beta-depleted transplantation in children. Study outcomes and limitations: The study reportedly traced alpha-beta T cells about two months after transplant to several hundred expanded graft clones. Some patients' high day-60 TCRbeta diversity was traced to surviving recipient T cells and thymic progenitors.

Unique molecular identifiers tagged the TCRbeta library. TCRdb called the PCR reads again in MiXCR, with one record for every CDR3 protein. The sample carries approximately 500,000 distinct CDR3 sequences, more than 20% recorded once. This CDR3 spans 16 amino acids. After removal of 5 bases from V and 7 bases from J, the junction contained 12 bases not matched to a gene. CDR1 and CDR2 (germline): SGHRS, YFSETQ. With regard to this clonotype: Its specificity is unknown.

This rearrangement joins TRBV5-1 to TRBJ2-2, with 9 bases identical to TRBD2. The sequence was collected from a boy younger than two with Wiskott-Aldrich syndrome, due to receive a stem cell transplant. Material: PBMCs, obtained before TCRalphabeta/CD19-depleted stem cell transplant. The CDR3 nucleotides read TGCGCCAGCAGGCCGGGACTAGCATCATCGAGCGGGGAGCTGTTTTTT. It is translated as CASRPGLASSSGELFF. Using reference TRBV5-1 and TRBJ2-2 for the parts outside the CDR3, the full variable domain is KAGVTQTPRYLIKTRGQQVTLSCSPISGHRSVSWYQQTPGQGLQFLFEYFSETQRNKGNFPGRFSGRQFSNSRSEMNVSTLELGDSALYLCASRPGLASSSGELFFGEGSRLTVL.